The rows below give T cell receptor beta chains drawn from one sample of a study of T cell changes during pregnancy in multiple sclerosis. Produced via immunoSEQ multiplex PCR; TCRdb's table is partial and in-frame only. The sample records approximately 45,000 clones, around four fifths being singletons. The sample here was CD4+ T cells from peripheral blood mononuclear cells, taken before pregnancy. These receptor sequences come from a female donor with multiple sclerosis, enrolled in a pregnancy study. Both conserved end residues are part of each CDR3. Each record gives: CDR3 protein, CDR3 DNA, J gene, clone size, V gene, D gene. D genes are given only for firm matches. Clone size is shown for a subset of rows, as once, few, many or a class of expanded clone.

CASSPPYGYGYTF,TGTGCCAGTAGTCCACCGTACGGTTATGGCTACACCTTC,TRBJ1-2,-,TRBV19,-
CASSWRGGQGSTDTQYF,TGTGCCAGTAGCTGGAGGGGGGGACAGGGCAGCACAGATACGCAGTATTTT,TRBJ2-3,-,TRBV7-8,TRBD1
CASSPRQGENYEQYF,TGCGCCAGCAGTCCGCGACAGGGAGAAAACTACGAGCAGTACTTC,TRBJ2-7,-,TRBV23-1,TRBD1
CASTQGQANYGYTF,TGTGCCAGCACCCAGGGACAGGCTAACTATGGCTACACCTTC,TRBJ1-2,-,TRBV5-4,TRBD1
CASTRLGGTGEETQYF,TGTGCCAGTACCCGGCTGGGCGGGACAGGGGAAGAGACCCAGTACTTC,TRBJ2-5,-,TRBV19,TRBD1
CASRTRDSGTGELFF,TGTGCCAGCCGAACTCGGGACTCGGGCACCGGGGAGCTGTTTTTT,TRBJ2-2,-,TRBV2,-
CAWSGWQGRAEQFF,TGTGCCTGGAGCGGCTGGCAGGGTAGGGCTGAGCAGTTCTTC,TRBJ2-1,once,TRBV30,-
CASSVSRASDTQYF,TGTGCCAGCAGCGTTTCGAGGGCCTCAGATACGCAGTATTTT,TRBJ2-3,once,TRBV9,-
CASTRLMGGQGSSSGNTIYF,TGTGCCAGTACCCGGCTAATGGGTGGTCAGGGGTCAAGCTCTGGAAACACCATATATTTT,TRBJ1-3,-,TRBV19,-
CASSHSGNSYEQYF,TGTGCCAGCAGCCATTCAGGGAACTCCTACGAGCAGTACTTC,TRBJ2-7,-,TRBV14,-
CASSVMTGAGANVLTF,TGTGCCAGCAGTGTAATGACAGGGGCTGGGGCCAACGTCCTGACTTTC,TRBJ2-6,-,TRBV6-1,TRBD1
CASSSDGYTF,TGTGCCAGCAGCTCTGATGGCTACACCTTC,TRBJ1-2,-,TRBV7-9,-
CASSRDRASPGYTF,TGTGCCAGCAGTAGGGACAGGGCGTCACCCGGCTACACCTTC,TRBJ1-2,-,TRBV6-5,TRBD1
CASSKGQGARNTEAFF,TGTGCCAGCAGTAAGGGACAGGGGGCACGGAACACTGAAGCTTTCTTT,TRBJ1-1,-,TRBV27,TRBD1
CASSPGLMNTEAFF,TGTGCCAGCAGCCCCGGACTGATGAACACTGAAGCTTTCTTT,TRBJ1-1,-,TRBV7-2,-
CASSLELAGRGGNEQFF,TGTGCCAGCAGCTTAGAACTAGCGGGGCGAGGGGGAAATGAGCAGTTCTTC,TRBJ2-1,-,TRBV7-9,TRBD2
CASSVGGGGTEAFF,TGTGCCAGCAGCGTAGGGGGAGGAGGCACTGAAGCTTTCTTT,TRBJ1-1,few,TRBV9,-
CASSIEPPASANTGELFF,TGTGCCAGTAGTATAGAGCCCCCGGCTAGCGCGAACACCGGGGAGCTGTTTTTT,TRBJ2-2,once,TRBV19,-
CASSELSVMNTEAFF,TGTGCCAGCAGTGAACTTTCCGTAATGAACACTGAAGCTTTCTTT,TRBJ1-1,-,TRBV2,-
CASSYRAEQYF,TGTGCCAGCAGTTACCGCGCGGAGCAGTACTTC,TRBJ2-7,-,TRBV6-5,-
CSSRQMGTEKLFF,TGTTCCAGCAGACAAATGGGCACCGAAAAACTGTTTTTT,TRBJ1-4,-,TRBV7-9,-
CASSRNRETYEQYF,TGTGCCAGCAGCAGGAACAGGGAGACCTACGAGCAGTACTTC,TRBJ2-7,-,TRBV11-2,-
CAISESSPTDTQYF,TGTGCCATCAGTGAGTCTAGCCCCACAGATACGCAGTATTTT,TRBJ2-3,once,TRBV10-3,-
CASTSNGGREKLFF,TGTGCCAGCACGTCCAACGGGGGGAGAGAAAAACTGTTTTTT,TRBJ1-4,-,TRBV2,-
CASRADSGFTDTQYF,TGTGCCAGCAGAGCTGACAGTGGGTTCACAGATACGCAGTATTTT,TRBJ2-3,-,TRBV2,-
CASSAIGTGVYYGYTF,TGTGCCAGCAGTGCAATCGGGACAGGGGTTTACTATGGCTACACCTTC,TRBJ1-2,-,TRBV6-1,TRBD1
CASSPRPAGGNEQFF,TGTGCCAGCAGCCCCCGGCCAGCGGGAGGAAATGAGCAGTTCTTC,TRBJ2-1,-,TRBV11-2,TRBD2
CASTDRAVRGYTF,TGTGCCAGCACCGACAGGGCGGTGAGGGGCTACACCTTC,TRBJ1-2,-,TRBV2,TRBD1
CASSTGQGVEQFF,TGTGCCAGCAGCACGGGACAGGGGGTTGAGCAGTTCTTC,TRBJ2-1,-,TRBV7-2,TRBD1
CASSIRTGGQPQHF,TGTGCCAGTAGTATCCGGACAGGGGGGCAGCCCCAGCATTTT,TRBJ1-5,-,TRBV19,TRBD1
CASSPLAGGGYNEQFF,TGTGCCAGCAGTCCTCTAGCGGGAGGCGGCTACAATGAGCAGTTCTTC,TRBJ2-1,-,TRBV27,TRBD2
CASRPVGGGWGYTF,TGTGCCAGTAGACCAGTTGGGGGGGGATGGGGCTACACCTTC,TRBJ1-2,-,TRBV19,-
CASSLRLPPPLYEQYF,TGTGCCAGCAGCTTGCGACTCCCTCCACCTCTTTACGAGCAGTACTTC,TRBJ2-7,-,TRBV7-2,-
CASSLTSGGSYNEQFF,TGCGCCAGCAGTCTCACTAGCGGGGGATCCTACAATGAGCAGTTCTTC,TRBJ2-1,-,TRBV4-3,TRBD2
CASGGGKSAGELFF,TGTGCCTCGGGGGGCGGAAAGTCGGCCGGGGAGCTGTTTTTT,TRBJ2-2,-,TRBV30,-
CASSPGSSPRDGYTF,TGTGCCAGCTCACCCGGGTCCTCCCCGAGGGATGGCTACACCTTC,TRBJ1-2,-,TRBV18,-
CASSNTDSGANVLTF,TGTGCCAGCAGCAACACAGACTCTGGGGCCAACGTCCTGACTTTC,TRBJ2-6,-,TRBV11-1,-
CASSRQDGIEKLFF,TGTGCCAGTTCCAGACAGGACGGTATTGAAAAACTGTTTTTT,TRBJ1-4,medium-sized,TRBV9,-
CASSAKTGANNEKLFF,TGTGCCAGCAGCGCTAAAACAGGGGCTAATAATGAAAAACTGTTTTTT,TRBJ1-4,-,TRBV9,TRBD1
CASREVGGHNEQFF,TGTGCCAGTAGGGAAGTTGGGGGCCACAATGAGCAGTTCTTC,TRBJ2-1,-,TRBV19,-
CASSYSGTSGSYEQYF,TGTGCCAGCAGTTACTCGGGGACTAGCGGCTCCTACGAGCAGTACTTC,TRBJ2-7,-,TRBV6-5,TRBD2
CASSPGGSTTQHF,TGTGCCAGCAGCCCTGGGGGGTCGACCACCCAGCATTTT,TRBJ1-5,-,TRBV7-2,-
CASSRTTGDTEAFF,TGTGCCAGCAGTCGGACGACAGGGGACACTGAAGCTTTCTTT,TRBJ1-1,-,TRBV7-9,TRBD1
CASGSAGVKNTGELFF,TGCGCCAGCGGTTCTGCGGGTGTGAAAAACACCGGGGAGCTGTTTTTT,TRBJ2-2,once,TRBV10-1,-
CASSRTSALNYGYTF,TGTGCCAGCAGCCGCACGTCCGCCCTAAACTATGGCTACACCTTC,TRBJ1-2,-,TRBV5-6,-